A selection of T cell receptor beta chains follows, all from one sample in a study of glioma-infiltrating T cells after dendritic cell vaccination. Sequenced by immunoSEQ multiplex PCR; TCRdb stores in-frame clones only, minus some. The repertoire consists of tens of thousands of clones, with 83% occurring once and the leading ten covering around 7%. Sequences were derived from blood, sampled after dendritic cell vaccination. These receptors all stem from a human donor with glioblastoma. Both conserved end residues are part of each CDR3. The D gene is left open where the match is weak. Size is stated for part of the rows, as once, few or many counts, or as a class when the clone is expanded.

>TRBV20-1|.|TRBJ2-7|11|.
TGCAGTGCTTACTTAACGCTCGAGCAGTACTTC
CSAYLTLEQYF
>TRBV30|.|TRBJ2-7|13|TRBD1
TGTGCCTGCGCGGGGACAGGGGGCCACGAGCAGTACTTC
CACAGTGGHEQYF
>TRBV5-4|.|TRBJ1-1|11|.
TGTGCCAGCAGCTCGCAGGGTGAAGCTTTCTTT
CASSSQGEAFF
>TRBV19|.|TRBJ1-1|12|.
TGTGCCAGTCAACAGGGTTTAACTGAAGCTTTCTTT
CASQQGLTEAFF
>TRBV2|few|TRBJ2-7|13|.
TGTGCCAGCAGGGGGGGAGAGACCTACGAGCAGTACTTC
CASRGGETYEQYF
>TRBV6-5|few|TRBJ2-7|11|.
TGTGCCAGCACCAACGGGGACGAGCAGTACTTC
CASTNGDEQYF
>TRBV29-1|.|TRBJ1-2|12|TRBD1
TGCAGCGTGGAAGGACAGGGGACCGGCTACACCTTC
CSVEGQGTGYTF
>TRBV4-1|.|TRBJ2-7|15|TRBD2
TGCGCCAGCAGCCAAGAGCGGGGGGGATCCTACGAGCAGTACTTC
CASSQERGGSYEQYF
>TRBV10-3|.|TRBJ1-5|14|.
TGTGCCATCAGTGGTACAGAACTCAATCAGCCCCAGCATTTT
CAISGTELNQPQHF
>TRBV4-2|.|TRBJ2-3|15|TRBD2
TGTGCCAGCAGCCAAGGGGCGGGGGGTAGAGATACGCAGTATTTT
CASSQGAGGRDTQYF
>TRBV4-1|.|TRBJ2-7|14|TRBD2
TGCGCCAGCAGCCAGGGCGGGGGGGCTTACGAGCAGTACTTC
CASSQGGGAYEQYF
>TRBV11-2|.|TRBJ1-4|14|TRBD1
TGTGCCAGCAGCTTAGCACAGGGGAGTGAAAAACTGTTTTTT
CASSLAQGSEKLFF
>TRBV4-2|.|TRBJ2-4|17|TRBD2
TGTGCCAGCAGCCAAGATGTGACTAGCGGGGGGGAAAACATTCAGTACTTC
CASSQDVTSGGENIQYF
>TRBV2|.|TRBJ2-6|17|TRBD1
TGTGCCAGCACTCCGGACAGGGACCGCTCTGGGGCCAACGTCCTGACTTTC
CASTPDRDRSGANVLTF
>TRBV7-2|.|TRBJ1-3|15|.
TGTGCCAGCAGCTTAACAGGGATCTCTGGAAACACCATATATTTT
CASSLTGISGNTIYF
>TRBV6-1|.|TRBJ1-2|19|.
TGTGCCAGCAGTGAAGGCTTGACTCTGGAGACAGGCCCCTACTATGGCTACACCTTC
CASSEGLTLETGPYYGYTF
>TRBV5-1|.|TRBJ2-7|14|.
TGCGCCAGCAGCTTGGTGGGAGTTTCCCACGAGCAGTACTTC
CASSLVGVSHEQYF
>TRBV4-3|.|TRBJ2-2|16|.
TGCGCCAGCAGCCAAGATCAGGGAATGGGCACCGGGGAGCTGTTTTTT
CASSQDQGMGTGELFF
>TRBV6-1|few|TRBJ1-4|13|TRBD1
TGTGCCAGCAGTGAAGGGCGGGACAGGAAACTGTTTTTT
CASSEGRDRKLFF
>TRBV18|.|TRBJ1-6|16|.
TGTGCCAGCTCACCAACGGGTTTAACGCGGGTGTCACCCCTCCACTTT
CASSPTGLTRVSPLHF
>TRBV19|.|TRBJ2-7|15|TRBD2
TGTGCCAGTAGTATCTCTGTGGGAGGGAGTGAGGAGCAGTACTTC
CASSISVGGSEEQYF
>TRBV6-1|.|TRBJ1-5|18|TRBD1
TGTGCCAGCAGTGAATCGGGACAGGGAATATGGCGCAATCAGCCCCAGCATTTT
CASSESGQGIWRNQPQHF
>TRBV30|.|TRBJ2-6|18|TRBD1
TGTGCCTGGAGCGTGGAGGGGACAGGCTTTCCTGGGGCCAACGTCCTGACTTTC
CAWSVEGTGFPGANVLTF
>TRBV21-1|.|TRBJ1-6|16|.
TGTGCCAGCAGCAAAGGGCTACAGGGTAAGTTTCCACCCCTCCACTTT
CASSKGLQGKFPPLHF
>TRBV11-3|.|TRBJ2-7|13|.
TGTGCCAGCAGCTCGACTAGTTTCCACGAGCAGTACTTC
CASSSTSFHEQYF
>TRBV21-1|.|TRBJ1-2|14|.
TGTGCCAGCAGTGTCCACAGGGGCAACTATGGCTACACCTTC
CASSVHRGNYGYTF
>TRBV7-3|.|TRBJ1-1|13|.
TGTGCCAGCAGCCAAAGCCCCGACACTGAAGCTTTCTTT
CASSQSPDTEAFF
>TRBV2|.|TRBJ1-5|14|.
TGTGCCAGCAGAGGGGACTTGGGGGGACAGCCCCAGCATTTT
CASRGDLGGQPQHF
>TRBV30|.|TRBJ1-6|13|TRBD1
TGTGCCTGGACTAAGGACAGGAATTCACCCCTCCACTTT
CAWTKDRNSPLHF